The source of this T cell receptor (beta chain) is a study of OX40 agonist ivuxolimab in advanced cancers. Study overall: Patients were treated with ivuxolimab, an agonistic anti-OX40 (CD134) antibody. Dose-escalation patients' cancers were hepatocellular carcinoma, melanoma, renal cell or head and neck cancer. Subjects had a mean age of about 65 years, with a range of about 23 to 79; around 83% were male.

Findings and limits, study-wide: Antigens targeted by the expanded peripheral T cells were not determined.

This CDR3 contains 15 residues. The V end lost 7 bases, the J end lost 5 bases, and 20 bases lay between the germline ends. Germline V gene data show CDR1 as MDHEN and CDR2 as SYDVKM. In regard to this clone: The antigen is undetermined.

Generated by immunoSEQ multiplex PCR, the TCRdb table keeps only in-frame clones and is missing some. The data show fewer than 70,000 clones, about 86% seen once. The receptor's source is an adult with an advanced solid tumor such as melanoma, head and neck, liver or kidney cancer. The specimen comprised CD4+ or CD8+ T cells sorted from blood, sampled in a trial of the OX40 agonist ivuxolimab. The gene calls are TRBV28 and TRBJ2-5, with D perhaps matching TRBD1 or TRBD2 (5 bases each). CDR3 nucleotides: TGTGCCAGCACCAGCCCAAGAGGGACCAGGGAGACCCAGTACTTC. It encodes CASTSPRGTRETQYF.